Presented here are 24 T cell receptor beta chains from one specimen sequenced in a study of regulatory T cells in long-lasting Graves disease. TCR beta libraries were built with iRepertoire HTBI primers and Arm-PCR of CDR3 regions. Each CDR3 protein gets one entry after TCRdb re-called the multiplex PCR reads with MiXCR. The sample includes 400,000 to 500,000 distinct CDR3 sequences, roughly 17% of them seen just once. This sample's time point: newly diagnosed GD, antithyroid drugs for less than 3 months. Isolated PBMC RNA provided the starting material for the TCR library. The sample was also reused in another study, on T cells in Graves' hyperthyroidism and ophthalmopathy.

The specimen was peripheral blood mononuclear cells (PBMCs), collected at new diagnosis, from a patient treated with antithyroid drugs. These receptor sequences come from a woman younger than 45 with Graves disease.

This clonotype was detected only a few times. This chain uses TRBV9 with TRBJ2-7; maybe TRBD2 (5 bases). Trimming removed 0 bases at V and 0 bases at J, with 10 bases between. CDR3 length: 15 amino acids. Germline CDR1 is SGDLS and CDR2 is YYNGEE. CDR3 sequence (DNA): TGTGCCAGCAGCGTAGAAGGCGGGCCCTCCTACGAGCAGTACTTC. Its protein is CASSVEGGPSYEQYF.

This clonotype was seen only a few times. The J gene is TRBJ2-1, the V gene TRBV20-1; D may be TRBD1 or TRBD2 (5 bases each). CDR3 length: 11 residues. Trimming took 5 bases from V and 10 from J, leaving 12 bases between them. Germline V gene sequence: CDR1 DFQATT, CDR2 SNEGSKA (reference sequence). CDR3 protein: CSAGGRDEQFF. CDR3 DNA: TGCAGTGCTGGGGGACGGGACGAGCAGTTCTTC.

This clonotype was detected a few times. The CDR3 here is CASSFYPRIAGANTGELFF. In DNA, the CDR3 is TGTGCCAGCAGTTTCTACCCACGCATAGCGGGAGCGAACACCGGGGAGCTGTTTTTT. The J gene is TRBJ2-2, the V gene TRBV27; 9 positions match TRBD2. V gave up 3 bases and J gave up 0 bases; unmatched junction bases: 11. Germline CDR1 reads MNHEY; CDR2 reads SMNVEV (reference sequence). This CDR3 is 19 amino acids long.

This clonotype came up once. In this CDR3 the conserved last residue, phenylalanine or tryptophan, is missing, so a read error is likely. This chain joins TRBV5-1 and TRBJ2-5; 12 bases align to TRBD2. The length of the CDR3 is 15 residues. The germline gives CDR1 SGHRS, CDR2 YFSETQ. Trimming removed 4 bases from V and 9 bases from J; junction bases left unmatched: 10. The CDR3 reads CASSGGLAGMEAQYL. The CDR3 nucleotides read TGCGCCAGCAGCGGCGGACTAGCGGGAATGGAGGCCCAGTACCTC.

The chain links TRBV28 to TRBJ2-1; 10 nucleotides agree with TRBD2. The junction had 8 bases not matched to a gene; V was cut back by 4 bases and J by 8 bases. The CDR3 extends over 15 amino acids. Germline V lookup: CDR1 MDHEN, CDR2 SYDVKM. CDR3 DNA: TGTGCCAGCAGTTCCCTAGCGGGAGAAAACGATGAGCAGTTCTTC. This sequence encodes CASSSLAGENDEQFF.

The CDR3 DNA is TGTGCCAGCAGCTTGTGGGGGGGAGGGTCCCCGACAGCTTTCTTT. This translates into CASSLWGGGSPTAFF. V gene TRBV5-5 combines with J gene TRBJ1-1; weak D call: TRBD1 (5 bases). The CDR3 runs 15 residues. In germline, CDR1 is SGHKS, CDR2 YYEKEE (reference sequence). Trimming removed 1 base from V and 10 bases from J, with 20 bases in between.

This chain uses TRBV5-1 with TRBJ2-3; possibly TRBD2 for D (5 bases). The CDR3 is made up of 17 amino acids. The V and J ends lost 2 bases and 3 bases respectively, with 19 bases between them. Germline V CDR1 and CDR2: SGHRS, YFSETQ. The CDR3, as DNA: TGCGCCAGCAGCTTTTACCCTACGGGATCGGGGACAGATACGCAGTATTTT. Translating it yields CASSFYPTGSGTDTQYF. The whole variable domain, remainder taken from reference TRBV5-1 and TRBJ2-3, is KAGVTQTPRYLIKTRGQQVTLSCSPISGHRSVSWYQQTPGQGLQFLFEYFSETQRNKGNFPGRFSGRQFSNSRSEMNVSTLELGDSALYLCASSFYPTGSGTDTQYFGPGTRLTVL.

Many counts were recorded for this clonotype. The rearrangement joins TRBV27 to TRBJ2-7; 8 bases are shared with TRBD1. The junction had 8 bases not matched to a gene; V was cut back by 5 bases and J by 5 bases. The CDR3 totals 14 residues. The germline gives CDR1 MNHEY, CDR2 SMNVEV (reference sequence). In DNA, the CDR3 is TGTGCCAGCAGTCACAGGGGGTTCCTGCACGAGCAGTACTTC. Its protein is CASSHRGFLHEQYF.

This clonotype was seen many times. An end of the junction does not agree with germline; a read error may underlie this. The chain recombines TRBV5-1 with TRBJ2-3; D not certain. The CDR3 totals 13 residues. CDR1 and CDR2 from the germline V gene are SGHRS and YFSETQ. The chain's CDR3 is CASSLLGTDTQYF. The CDR3 coding sequence is TGTGCCAGCAGTTTGTTGGGCACAGATACGCAGTATTTT.

The genes are TRBV6-2 or TRBV6-3 and TRBJ2-7; D unclear. Per the germline V gene, CDR1 is MNHEY and CDR2 is SVGEGT. V was pared by 2 bases and J by 7 bases, with 18 bases between. This CDR3 is 15 amino acids long. The CDR3 loop is CASSYPGGNNLEQYF. CDR3 bases: TGTGCCAGCAGTTACCCGGGTGGGAATAATTTGGAGCAGTACTTC.

The chain carries TRBV28 and TRBJ2-4; perhaps TRBD2 as D (5 bases). Germline CDR1 and CDR2: MDHEN and SYDVKM. CDR3 size: 13 residues. Trimming removed 7 bases from V and 12 bases from J, with 19 bases in between. The CDR3 spells CASNEGPKVSQYF. DNA for the CDR3: TGTGCCAGCAACGAGGGCCCCAAGGTCAGTCAGTACTTC.

In this sample, this clonotype turned up many times. V is TRBV4-1 and J is TRBJ2-2, with TRBD2 matching 9 bases. The germline V gene encodes CDR1 MGHRA and CDR2 YSYEKL. This CDR3 is built from 15 residues. V gave up 4 bases and J gave up 5 bases; unmatched junction bases: 5. The CDR3 DNA is TGCGCCAGCAGCCGCGGGAGGGGGGGTACCGGGGAGCTGTTTTTT. Protein: CASSRGRGGTGELFF.

In this sample, this clonotype turned up many times. This chain connects TRBV4-1 to TRBJ2-7; D call uncertain. With 4 bases removed from V and 0 bases from J, the gap between germline ends came to 10 bases. Per the germline V gene, CDR1 is MGHRA and CDR2 is YSYEKL. The CDR3 extends over 14 amino acids. CDR3 residues: CASSPHLSSYEQYF. The CDR3 nucleotides are TGCGCCAGCAGCCCACACCTCAGCTCCTACGAGCAGTACTTC.

This clonotype occurred many times. The genes are TRBV20-1 and TRBJ2-1; D is perhaps TRBD1 or TRBD2 (5 bases each). Germline V gives CDR1 DFQATT, CDR2 SNEGSKA (reference sequence). The CDR3 runs 12 residues. V lost 3 bases, J lost 6 bases, and 9 bases lay in between. This CDR3 is CSASGTVNEQFF. DNA of the CDR3: TGCAGTGCTAGCGGGACCGTCAATGAGCAGTTCTTC.

This clonotype was seen repeatedly, ten times or more. The chain combines TRBV28 with TRBJ2-1; D may be TRBD1 or TRBD2 (5 bases each). The CDR3 is made up of 13 amino acids. Trimming pared 7 bases from V and 6 bases from J, leaving 13 bases between. Germline V CDR1 and CDR2: MDHEN, SYDVKM. For the CDR3, the DNA is TGTGCCAGCAACTGGGGGACGATCAATGAGCAGTTCTTC. The encoded protein is CASNWGTINEQFF.

This clonotype has a count of ten or more. The chain joins TRBV10-3 to TRBJ2-3; TRBD2 matches 13 bases. Germline CDR1 ENHRY, CDR2 SYGVKD. There are 16 residues in the CDR3. V trimming: 3 bases; J trimming: 4 bases; junction bases outside the gene matches: 4. For the CDR3, the DNA is TGTGCCATCAGTGATAAACTAGCGGGAGGGCCAGATACGCAGTATTTT. Amino acids: CAISDKLAGGPDTQYF.

This clonotype appeared a few times. The chain combines TRBV19 with TRBJ1-2; TRBD1 agrees at 8 bases. CDR3 length: 13 amino acids. The ends lost 7 bases at V and 6 bases at J; junction bases unmatched: 7. CDR1 and CDR2 from the germline V gene are LNHDA and SQIVND (reference sequence). CDR3 nucleotides: TGTGCCAGTACAGGACAGGGCCGGGATGGCTACACCTTC. This codes for CASTGQGRDGYTF.

The CDR3 DNA sequence: TGCAGTGCTAGAGATCGGGACAGCCCTTTCCACTCCTATGGCTACACCTTC. Translating gives CSARDRDSPFHSYGYTF. J is TRBJ1-2 and V is TRBV20-1; TRBD1 aligns across 7 bases. Trimming took 0 bases from V and 4 from J; bases not matched to a gene: 14. The length of the CDR3 is 17 residues. CDR1 DFQATT and CDR2 SNEGSKA come from the germline V gene (reference sequence).

As regards this clonotype: Mismatch with germline at one junction end may stem from a read error. The gene calls are TRBV6-1 and TRBJ1-6; a weak D match, TRBD1 (5 bases). This CDR3 region has 17 residues. The germline V gene encodes CDR1 MNHNS and CDR2 SASEGT. This chain's CDR3 is CVSTLWGDSSYNSPLHF. For the CDR3, the DNA is TGTGTCAGCACCCTCTGGGGGGATAGCTCCTATAATTCACCCCTCCACTTT.

This clonotype occurred many times. The genes are TRBV20-1 and TRBJ2-5; D unresolved. V dropped 3 bases and J dropped 3 bases, with 2 bases sitting between them. This CDR3 is built from 10 residues. In germline, CDR1 is DFQATT, CDR2 SNEGSKA (reference sequence). The CDR3 DNA follows: TGCAGTGCTAGGGAAGAGACCCAGTACTTC. Protein product: CSAREETQYF.

This clonotype was recorded a few times. The chain has TRBV27 and TRBJ2-7, with D uncertain. From germline, CDR1 is MNHEY and CDR2 SMNVEV (reference sequence). The length of the CDR3 is 12 residues. V lost 6 bases to trimming and J lost 3 bases, with 9 bases between them. This chain's CDR3 is CASRGLDYEQYF. The DNA for the CDR3 is TGTGCCAGCAGGGGGTTAGACTACGAGCAGTACTTC.

The rearrangement joins TRBV4-2 to TRBJ2-1; D is uncertain. V lost 0 bases and J lost 7, with 10 bases in between. Germline lookup yields CDR1 LGHNA and CDR2 YNFKEQ. The CDR3 sequence is 14 residues long. CDR3 sequence (DNA): TGTGCCAGCAGCCAAGACCCCCTGGGAAATGAGCAGTTCTTC. It specifies CASSQDPLGNEQFF.

The chain is built from TRBV6-5 and TRBJ2-7; D unresolved. There are 15 residues in the CDR3. Trimming removed 4 bases from V and 2 bases from J, with 15 bases in between. Germline V lookup: CDR1 MNHEY, CDR2 SVGAGI. The CDR3 region has the DNA TGTGCCAGCAGTTTACTCAAGGAGTCACCCTACGAGCAGTACTTC. Translation: CASSLLKESPYEQYF.

The gene calls are TRBV7-3 and TRBJ2-1; 9 positions agree with TRBD2. With V trimmed by 3 bases and J by 8 bases, 8 bases remained unmatched. The CDR3 runs to 15 residues. Germline V lookup: CDR1 SGHTA, CDR2 FQGTGA. The CDR3 loop reads CASSLVAGAADEQFF. DNA for the CDR3: TGTGCCAGCAGCTTGGTAGCGGGAGCTGCTGATGAGCAGTTCTTC. Full variable domain (outside the CDR3, taken from reference TRBV7-3 and TRBJ2-1): GAGVSQTPSNKVTEKGKYVELRCDPISGHTALYWYRQSLGQGPEFLIYFQGTGAADDSGLPNDRFFAVRPEGSVSTLKIQRTERGDSAVYLCASSLVAGAADEQFFGPGTRLTVL.